This record concerns one T cell receptor beta chain sequence. This record comes from a study of T cells after yellow fever vaccination. TCRdb re-called the 5' RACE reads through MiXCR, storing one row per CDR3 protein. The sample has 50,000 to 60,000 distinct CDR3 sequences; about 5% are singletons. CDR3 length: 14 residues. Trimming stripped 0 bases from V and 7 bases from J, with 13 bases between. Germline V CDR1 and CDR2: SGHKS, YYEKEE (reference sequence). This sample comprised PBMCs, either bulk or a sorted T-cell subset (CD4+, CD8+, memory, or dextramer-sorted; not recorded which), obtained on the day of the yellow fever booster vaccination. The clonotype comes from a man aged 18 to 35 who received the YFV17D yellow fever vaccine. The chain has TRBV5-5 and TRBJ2-5; D might be TRBD1 or TRBD2, each matching 5 bases. The DNA for the CDR3 is TGTGCCAGCAGCTTGGCAGCAAGGGGAGTGACCCAGTACTTC. Its translation is CASSLAARGVTQYF.